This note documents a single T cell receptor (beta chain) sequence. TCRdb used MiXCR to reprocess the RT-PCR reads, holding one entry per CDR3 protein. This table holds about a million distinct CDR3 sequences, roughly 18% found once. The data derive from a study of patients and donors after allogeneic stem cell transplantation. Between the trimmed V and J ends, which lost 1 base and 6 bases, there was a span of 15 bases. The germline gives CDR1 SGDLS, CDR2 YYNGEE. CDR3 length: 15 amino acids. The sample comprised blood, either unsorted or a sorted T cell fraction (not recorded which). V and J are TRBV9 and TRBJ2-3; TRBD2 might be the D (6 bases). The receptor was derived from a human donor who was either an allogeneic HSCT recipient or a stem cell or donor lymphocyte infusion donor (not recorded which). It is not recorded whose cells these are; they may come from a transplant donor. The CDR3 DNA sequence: TGTGCCAGCAGCGTAATTCCGGGAGATCTCGATACGCAGTATTTT. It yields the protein CASSVIPGDLDTQYF.